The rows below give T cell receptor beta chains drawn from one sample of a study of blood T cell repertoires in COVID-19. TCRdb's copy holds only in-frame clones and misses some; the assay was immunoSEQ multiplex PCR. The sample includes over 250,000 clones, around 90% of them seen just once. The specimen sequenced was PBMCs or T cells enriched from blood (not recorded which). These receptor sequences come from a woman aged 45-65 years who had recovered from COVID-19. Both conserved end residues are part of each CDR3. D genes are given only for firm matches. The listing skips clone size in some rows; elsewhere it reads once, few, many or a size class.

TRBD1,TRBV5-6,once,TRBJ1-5,CASRRTGADQPQHF,TGTGCCAGCAGACGGACAGGGGCGGATCAGCCCCAGCATTTT
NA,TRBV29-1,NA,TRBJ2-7,CSVEETGLYEQYF,TGCAGCGTTGAAGAGACGGGACTCTACGAGCAGTACTTC
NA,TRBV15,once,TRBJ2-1,CATSRDQLAHEQFF,TGTGCCACCAGCAGGGACCAACTAGCCCATGAGCAGTTCTTC
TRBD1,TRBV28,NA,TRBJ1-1,CASSLAGTAIGSFF,TGTGCCAGCAGTTTGGCGGGGACAGCCATCGGATCTTTCTTT
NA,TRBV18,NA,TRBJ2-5,CASSPYPGWETQYF,TGTGCCAGCTCACCTTACCCGGGTTGGGAGACCCAGTACTTC
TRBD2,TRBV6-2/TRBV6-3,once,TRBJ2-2,CASTPVREGGELFF,TGTGCCAGCACCCCAGTCCGGGAGGGCGGGGAGCTGTTTTTT
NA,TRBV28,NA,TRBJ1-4,CASSIRSPSGEKLFF,TGTGCCAGCAGTATACGATCCCCCTCGGGGGAAAAACTGTTTTTT
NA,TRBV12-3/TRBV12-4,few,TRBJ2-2,CASSLSWELFF,TGTGCCAGCAGTTTAAGCTGGGAGCTGTTTTTT
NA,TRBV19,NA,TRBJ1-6,CASSFSDSPLHF,TGTGCCAGTAGCTTCTCTGATTCACCCCTCCACTTT
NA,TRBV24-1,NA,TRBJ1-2,CATSDFTANYGYTF,TGTGCCACCAGTGATTTTACAGCTAACTATGGCTACACCTTC
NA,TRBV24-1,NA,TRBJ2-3,CATSDLADSSGTDTQYF,TGTGCCACCAGTGATTTGGCTGACAGTTCGGGCACAGATACGCAGTATTTT
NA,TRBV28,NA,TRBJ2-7,CASSLSGASEQYF,TGTGCCAGCAGTTTATCAGGGGCAAGCGAGCAGTACTTC
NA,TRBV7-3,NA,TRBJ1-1,CASSYQGNTEAFF,TGTGCCAGCAGCTACCAGGGTAACACTGAAGCTTTCTTT
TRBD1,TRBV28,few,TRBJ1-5,CASRREPMGPGQVKIQPQHF,TGTGCCAGCAGACGCGAGCCGATGGGACCGGGACAGGTTAAAATCCAGCCCCAGCATTTT
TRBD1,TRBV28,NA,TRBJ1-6,CASRPGDRGSSPLHF,TGTGCCAGCAGACCCGGGGACAGGGGTTCGTCACCCCTCCACTTT
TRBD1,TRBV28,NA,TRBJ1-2,CASSSGQPRGRFGYTF,TGTGCCAGCAGTTCGGGACAGCCTCGAGGGCGCTTTGGCTACACCTTC
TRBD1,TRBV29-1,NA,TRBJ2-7,CSVHATEGTATYEQYF,TGCAGCGTTCACGCTACCGAGGGGACAGCGACCTACGAGCAGTACTTC
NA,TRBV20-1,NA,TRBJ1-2,CSARQAYGYTF,TGCAGTGCTAGACAGGCCTATGGCTACACCTTC
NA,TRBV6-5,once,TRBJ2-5,CASSRMETQYF,TGTGCCAGCAGCCGTATGGAGACCCAGTACTTC
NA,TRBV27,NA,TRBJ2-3,CASSLSVLATDTQYF,TGTGCCAGCAGTTTATCCGTACTAGCTACAGATACGCAGTATTTT
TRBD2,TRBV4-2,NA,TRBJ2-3,CASSLSGSAADTQYF,TGTGCCAGCAGCCTTAGCGGGAGCGCAGCAGATACGCAGTATTTT
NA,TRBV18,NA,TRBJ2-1,CASSTLTPTYNEQFF,TGTGCCAGCTCAACCCTGACACCTACCTACAATGAGCAGTTCTTC
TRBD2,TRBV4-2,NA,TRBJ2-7,CASSSGSGSVDEQYF,TGTGCCAGCAGCTCAGGTAGCGGGAGTGTCGACGAGCAGTACTTC
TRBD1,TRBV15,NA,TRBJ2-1,CATRPGTGGGIYNEQFF,TGTGCCACCCGTCCCGGGACAGGGGGCGGAATCTACAATGAGCAGTTCTTC
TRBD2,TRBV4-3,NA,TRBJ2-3,CASSKQRGSTDTQYF,TGCGCCAGCAGCAAACAGCGGGGAAGCACAGATACGCAGTATTTT
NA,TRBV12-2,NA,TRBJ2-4,CASRLATGERAGAKNIQYF,TGTGCAAGTCGCTTAGCCACGGGAGAAAGGGCGGGGGCCAAAAACATTCAGTACTTC
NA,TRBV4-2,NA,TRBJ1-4,CASSHPQGGGEKLFF,TGTGCCAGCAGCCATCCCCAGGGAGGAGGAGAAAAACTGTTTTTT
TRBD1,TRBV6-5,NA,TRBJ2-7,CASRWDRDLSSEQYF,TGTGCCAGCAGGTGGGACAGGGACCTTTCAAGCGAGCAGTACTTC
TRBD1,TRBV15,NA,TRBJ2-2,CATSSAGTGGFQGRPTGELFF,TGTGCCACCAGCAGCGCCGGGACAGGGGGCTTTCAGGGACGCCCCACCGGGGAGCTGTTTTTT
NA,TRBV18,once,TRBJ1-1,CASSPTTATEAFF,TGTGCCAGCTCACCAACAACAGCTACTGAAGCTTTCTTT